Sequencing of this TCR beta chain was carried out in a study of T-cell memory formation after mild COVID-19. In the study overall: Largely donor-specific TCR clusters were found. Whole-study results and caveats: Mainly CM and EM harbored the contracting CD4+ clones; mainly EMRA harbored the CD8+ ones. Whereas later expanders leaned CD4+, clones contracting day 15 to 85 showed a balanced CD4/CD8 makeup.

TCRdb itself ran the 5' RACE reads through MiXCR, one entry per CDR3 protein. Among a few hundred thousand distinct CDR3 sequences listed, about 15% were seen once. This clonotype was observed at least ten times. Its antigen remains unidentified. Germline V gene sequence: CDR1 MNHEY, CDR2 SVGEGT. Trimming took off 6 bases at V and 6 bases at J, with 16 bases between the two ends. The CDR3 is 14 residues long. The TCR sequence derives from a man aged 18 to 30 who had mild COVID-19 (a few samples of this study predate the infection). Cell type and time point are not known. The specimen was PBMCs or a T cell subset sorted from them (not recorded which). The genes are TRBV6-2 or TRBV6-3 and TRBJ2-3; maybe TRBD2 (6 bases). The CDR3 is CASRNSGYVDTQYF. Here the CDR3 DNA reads TGTGCCAGCAGAAATAGCGGTTACGTGGATACGCAGTATTTT.